Listed here is a single TCR beta chain. Its antigen is not identified. Combining a sample-barcoded 5' primer with a J-beta primer mix, a second PCR ran for roughly 7 to 11 cycles. TCRdb used MiXCR to reprocess the 5' RACE reads, holding one entry per CDR3 protein. The repertoire holds around 1,500,000 distinct CDR3 sequences, with roughly 27% as singletons. The V gene's germline CDR1 is MNHEY and CDR2 SVGAGI. Trimming took 5 bases from V and 4 from J; bases not matched to a gene: 5. This CDR3 comprises 15 residues. This sample was taken from a study of blood T cells in healthy people across ages. Findings of the study overall: There was no known CMV status for donors, so expanded clonotype changes were possibly confounded. Long-lived donors carried more naive CD4+ cells and greater diversity than aged donors.

The source is a woman younger than 45 in good health. V gene TRBV6-5 combines with J gene TRBJ2-2, with 9 bases that match TRBD1. Source material: blood. The CDR3 DNA follows: TGTGCCAGCAGTGAGGACAGGGGACGCACCGGGGAGCTGTTTTTT. Protein: CASSEDRGRTGELFF.